The subject of this entry is one T cell receptor (beta chain). The data are from a study of blood T cells in healthy people across ages. Study overall: T cells yielded about one barcoded beta molecule per two cells through template switching.

They isolated at least 6 million PBMCs from each sample. A second PCR, run for roughly 7 to 12 cycles, used a sample-barcoded 5' primer plus a J-beta primer mix. Each CDR3 protein gets one entry after TCRdb re-called the 5' RACE reads with MiXCR. The sample holds 450,000 to 650,000 distinct CDR3 sequences; about 24% are singletons and the top ten take roughly 9%. The CDR3 consists of 12 residues. The V end was cut by 4 bases, the J end by 2 bases, with 6 bases between. Germline V gene data show CDR1 as SGHRS and CDR2 as YFSETQ. This sample was shared with a second study, whose subject was T cells of mothers and their children.

The genes are TRBV5-1 and TRBJ2-5; D gene ambiguous. The sequence was obtained from a boy between 10 and 17 years old in good health. Sequenced: blood. The CDR3 region is CASSILQETQYF. CDR3 nucleotides: TGCGCCAGCAGCATCTTACAAGAGACCCAGTACTTC.